This entry lists 27 T cell receptor beta chains sequenced from one sample in a study of cytomegalovirus exposure and HLA in healthy donors. Data came from immunoSEQ multiplex PCR; TCRdb stores just in-frame clones and leaves some out. The table includes just over 80,000 clones, approximately 96% detected once. The sample was PBMCs. These receptors originate from a woman aged 18-29 years in good health and CMV-seronegative.

The chain joins TRBV27 to TRBJ2-7; 8 bases are a match to TRBD1. The germline V gene has CDR1 MNHEY and CDR2 SMNVEV (reference sequence). The trim removed 8 bases at V and 2 bases at J, leaving 11 bases unmatched. The CDR3 has 15 residues. CDR3 protein: CASGYRTGSTYEQYF. The CDR3, as DNA: TGTGCCAGCGGCTATAGGACAGGGTCTACCTACGAGCAGTACTTC.

The CDR3 DNA sequence: TGTGCCAGCAGCTATGATCAGGGCACTAATGAGCAGTTCTTC. Encoded protein: CASSYDQGTNEQFF. The chain uses TRBV7-6 and TRBJ2-1; the D gene is possibly TRBD1 (5 bases). V lost 4 bases to trimming and J lost 7 bases, with 14 bases between them. The germline CDR1 and CDR2 sequences are SGHVS and FNYEAQ. The CDR3 consists of 14 residues.

V is TRBV10-1 and J is TRBJ2-3, with D uncertain. V lost 1 base and J 0 bases, leaving 8 bases between the germline ends. The germline CDR1 and CDR2 sequences are WNHNN and SYGVQD (reference sequence). The CDR3 runs 15 residues. Here the CDR3 reads CASSELVRSTDTQYF. CDR3 coding DNA: TGCGCCAGCAGTGAGTTGGTGCGGAGCACAGATACGCAGTATTTT.

The chain uses TRBV6-4 and TRBJ2-1, with D possibly matching TRBD2 (6 bases). CDR3 length: 15 amino acids. V lost 1 base to trimming and J lost 0 bases, with 7 bases between them. Germline loops: CDR1 MRHNA, CDR2 SNTAGT. The CDR3 sequence is CASSDLGGSYNEQFF. CDR3 nucleotide sequence: TGTGCCAGCAGTGACTTGGGGGGCTCCTACAATGAGCAGTTCTTC.

The V call is TRBV12-5, the J call TRBJ1-1; D is possibly TRBD1 (6 bases). CDR1 LGHNT and CDR2 FRNRAP come from the germline V gene. The CDR3 spans 13 residues. Trimming cost V 1 base and J 5 bases, with 8 bases left between them. This chain's CDR3 is CASGLEGGTEAFF. The DNA for the CDR3 is TGTGCTAGTGGTTTGGAAGGGGGAACTGAAGCTTTCTTT.

The chain uses TRBV10-3 and TRBJ2-1; D might be TRBD2 (6 bases). Trimming took 4 bases from V and 0 from J, leaving 13 bases between them. Germline V gene sequence: CDR1 ENHRY, CDR2 SYGVKD. The CDR3 is made up of 16 amino acids. CDR3 sequence: CAISARLGSSYNEQFF. CDR3 DNA sequence: TGTGCCATCAGTGCTCGACTAGGGAGCTCCTACAATGAGCAGTTCTTC.

This clone was seen once. V and J are TRBV7-6 and TRBJ1-1; no definite D call. The germline V and J ends were trimmed by 5 bases and 6 bases, with 16 bases remaining between them. The CDR3 runs 14 residues. CDR1 SGHVS and CDR2 FNYEAQ come from the germline V gene. CDR3 region: CASSPRESVAEAFF. The CDR3, as DNA: TGTGCCAGCAGCCCTAGGGAGAGTGTCGCTGAAGCTTTCTTT.

This chain uses TRBV7-2 with TRBJ2-1; D gene ambiguous. V gave up 5 bases and J gave up 8 bases, with 7 bases separating them. The germline CDR1 and CDR2 sequences are SGHTA and FQGNSA. The CDR3 runs 11 residues. The chain's CDR3 is CASSQIHEQFF. The CDR3 coding sequence is TGTGCCAGCAGCCAAATCCATGAGCAGTTCTTC.

The CDR3, as DNA: TGTGCCAGCAGCTTATGGCAGGGTTTGAGTAATGAGCAGTTCTTC. It codes for CASSLWQGLSNEQFF. V usage is TRBV7-8 and J usage is TRBJ2-1; possible D gene TRBD1, 5 bases. Germline V gene sequence: CDR1 SGHVS, CDR2 FQNEAQ. The CDR3 loop spans 15 amino acids. The V end was cut by 2 bases, the J end by 7 bases, with 15 bases between.

This chain links TRBV6-6 with TRBJ2-7; a weak D match, TRBD2 (6 bases). Trimming pared 9 bases from V and 4 bases from J, leaving 19 bases between. The germline V gene encodes CDR1 MNHNY and CDR2 SVGAGI (reference sequence). The CDR3 contains 14 residues. The DNA for the CDR3 is TGTGCCAGTGTAAACAGTCGTCGGGGGTACGAGCAGTACTTC. Translated, it gives CASVNSRRGYEQYF.

The chain recombines TRBV19 with TRBJ2-7; 7 bases are shared with TRBD1. V gave up 5 bases and J gave up 6 bases; unmatched junction bases: 10. This CDR3 has 14 amino acids. Germline V gene data show CDR1 as LNHDA and CDR2 as SQIVND (reference sequence). The CDR3 sequence: CASSSRDRVREQYF. CDR3 bases: TGTGCCAGTAGTTCCCGGGACAGAGTCCGCGAGCAGTACTTC. Drawing the rest from reference TRBV19 and TRBJ2-7, the complete variable domain is DGGITQSPKYLFRKEGQNVTLSCEQNLNHDAMYWYRQDPGQGLRLIYYSQIVNDFQKGDIAEGYSVSREKKESFPLTVTSAQKNPTAFYLCASSSRDRVREQYFGPGTRLTVT.

V is TRBV11-2 and J is TRBJ1-1; no clear D gene. V was pared by 2 bases and J by 6 bases, with 10 bases between. The length of the CDR3 is 13 residues. Germline lookup yields CDR1 SGHAT and CDR2 FQNNGV. The CDR3 reads CASSLSPRAEAFF. The CDR3 DNA reads as TGTGCCAGCAGCTTATCGCCCCGGGCTGAAGCTTTCTTT.

V usage is TRBV5-6 and J usage is TRBJ1-5; a possible D gene is TRBD1 (5 bases). Deletions cut 2 bases from V and 3 bases from J, with 9 bases between. The CDR3 is 14 amino acids. Germline V lookup: CDR1 SGHDT, CDR2 YYEEEE. In DNA form, the CDR3 reads TGTGCCAGCAGCTTACCGGGACTCAATCAGCCCCAGCATTTT. It encodes CASSLPGLNQPQHF.

V and J are TRBV7-2 and TRBJ1-2; unclear D gene. The CDR3 runs to 13 residues. The V and J ends lost 1 base and 2 bases respectively, with 5 bases between them. Germline CDR1 reads SGHTA; CDR2 reads FQGNSA. The CDR3 DNA is TGTGCCAGCAGCTTAGACGAGAACTATGGCTACACCTTC. Translated, it gives CASSLDENYGYTF.

The chain employs TRBV5-6 and TRBJ2-5; a possible D gene is TRBD2 (5 bases). The germline V and J ends were trimmed by 1 base and 1 base, with 5 bases remaining between them. Germline assignment: CDR1 SGHDT and CDR2 YYEEEE. The CDR3 length is 13 residues. CDR3 in DNA: TGTGCCAGCAGCTTGAGCGGCCAAGAGACCCAGTACTTC. Translation gives CASSLSGQETQYF.

This chain links TRBV27 with TRBJ2-7; 7 bases match TRBD1. Trimming removed 5 bases from V and 4 bases from J; junction bases left unmatched: 5. The germline gives CDR1 MNHEY, CDR2 SMNVEV (reference sequence). CDR3 length equals 13 residues. DNA of the CDR3: TGTGCCAGCAGTCTTACGGGACAGTACGAGCAGTACTTC. Translation gives CASSLTGQYEQYF.

The chain carries TRBV7-7 and TRBJ2-3; TRBD2 might be the D (7 bases). The CDR3 has 16 residues. Germline V lookup: CDR1 SSHAT, CDR2 FNYEAQ (reference sequence). The V gene lost 9 bases and the J gene lost 4 bases, with 23 bases spanning the gap. CDR3 coding DNA: TGTGCCAGTTCTAAGGGGGGAGGGCCTCCTGCAGATACGCAGTATTTT. Translated, it gives CASSKGGGPPADTQYF. Based on the CDR3 plus reference TRBV7-7 and TRBJ2-3, the full variable domain is GAGVSQSPRYKVTKRGQDVTLRCDPISSHATLYWYQQALGQGPEFLTYFNYEAQPDKSGLPSDRFSAERPEGSISTLTIQRTEQRDSAMYRCASSKGGGPPADTQYFGPGTRLTVL.

The chain recombines TRBV7-9 with TRBJ2-1, with 8 bases fitting TRBD2. This CDR3 is 15 amino acids long. Germline V gene sequence: CDR1 SEHNR, CDR2 FQNEAQ (reference sequence). V was pared by 6 bases and J by 6 bases, with 10 bases of the junction left unmatched. The CDR3 DNA is TGTGCCAGCAGAGAACCGGGACTAGTTTCCAATGAGCAGTTCTTC. Protein sequence: CASREPGLVSNEQFF.

This chain connects TRBV28 to TRBJ1-1; D is undetermined. Germline CDR1 reads MDHEN; CDR2 reads SYDVKM. The CDR3 has 14 amino acids. V dropped 5 bases and J dropped 4 bases, with 14 bases sitting between them. The CDR3 coding sequence is TGTGCCAGCAGTCTGACCCGAGGGAGCACTGAAGCTTTCTTT. Translation: CASSLTRGSTEAFF.

This rearrangement joins TRBV28 to TRBJ1-4; TRBD1 agrees at 7 bases. CDR1 and CDR2 from the germline V gene are MDHEN and SYDVKM. The CDR3 covers 12 residues. With 7 bases clipped from V and 8 bases from J, the junction kept 4 bases outside the gene matches. The CDR3 protein is CASTLRGEKLFF. The CDR3, as DNA: TGTGCCAGCACCCTCAGGGGGGAAAAACTGTTTTTT.

In this sample, this clone turned up a few times. V usage is TRBV2 and J usage is TRBJ2-5; 7 bases are shared with TRBD1. V gave up 1 base and J gave up 5 bases; unmatched junction bases: 13. The CDR3 contains 17 residues. CDR1 and CDR2 from the germline V gene are SNHLY and FYNNEI. This CDR3 is CASSEVRGGDIYETQYF. As DNA, the CDR3 is TGTGCCAGCAGTGAAGTTAGAGGGGGCGATATCTATGAGACCCAGTACTTC.

The chain is built from TRBV7-2 and TRBJ1-1; 11 bases match TRBD1. This CDR3 contains 16 residues. V lost 5 bases, J lost 5 bases, and 10 bases stayed unmatched. Germline assignment: CDR1 SGHTA and CDR2 FQGNSA. The CDR3 sequence is CASSPLGTGGRTEAFF. The CDR3 nucleotides read TGTGCCAGCAGCCCACTTGGGACAGGGGGAAGGACTGAAGCTTTCTTT.

The chain employs TRBV11-2 and TRBJ2-4; D ambiguous. The CDR3 contains 13 residues. The ends were cut back, 7 bases at V and 9 bases at J, with 16 bases in the middle. The germline V gene encodes CDR1 SGHAT and CDR2 FQNNGV. The CDR3 DNA follows: TGTGCCAGCACCTCGGTGACCCTAGGCATTCAGTACTTC. The encoded protein is CASTSVTLGIQYF.

This rearrangement joins TRBV11-2 to TRBJ1-6, with TRBD1 identical over 9 bases. The CDR3 has 18 amino acids. CDR1 is SGHAT and CDR2 is FQNNGV in the germline V gene. Losses at the gene ends were 2 bases for V and 5 bases for J; bases not matched to a gene: 10. In DNA, the CDR3 is TGTGCCAGCAGCTTACGTCCCCGGGACAGGGTGAATAATTCACCCCTCCACTTT. Amino acids: CASSLRPRDRVNNSPLHF. The full variable domain, rest sourced from reference TRBV11-2 and TRBJ1-6, is EAGVAQSPRYKIIEKRQSVAFWCNPISGHATLYWYQQILGQGPKLLIQFQNNGVVDDSQLPKDRFSAERLKGVDSTLKIQPAKLEDSAVYLCASSLRPRDRVNNSPLHFGNGTRLTVT.

This chain joins TRBV5-6 and TRBJ2-7, with 8 nucleotides matching TRBD1. The CDR3 contains 15 residues. Germline V gene data show CDR1 as SGHDT and CDR2 as YYEEEE. The V and J ends lost 0 bases and 1 base, in that order; junction bases with no gene match: 3. The CDR3 nucleotides are TGTGCCAGCAGCTTGGACGGACAGGGTTCCTACGAGCAGTACTTC. Translating it yields CASSLDGQGSYEQYF.

V is TRBV10-3 and J is TRBJ1-5; TRBD1 matches 7 bases. With 4 bases clipped from V and 5 bases from J, the junction kept 2 bases outside the gene matches. From germline, CDR1 is ENHRY and CDR2 SYGVKD. The CDR3 is 13 amino acids. CDR3 loop: CAISVGQDQPQHF. The CDR3 region has the DNA TGTGCCATCAGTGTTGGACAGGATCAGCCCCAGCATTTT.

The sample holds one count of this clone. The gene calls are TRBV6-1 and TRBJ1-6; 7 bases are shared with TRBD1. V shed 2 bases, J shed 2 bases, and the junction held 0 bases outside the gene matches. This CDR3 region has 15 residues. The germline V gene has CDR1 MNHNS and CDR2 SASEGT. For the CDR3, the DNA is TGTGCCAGCAGTGAAAGGGGGCCCTATAATTCACCCCTCCACTTT. Translated: CASSERGPYNSPLHF.